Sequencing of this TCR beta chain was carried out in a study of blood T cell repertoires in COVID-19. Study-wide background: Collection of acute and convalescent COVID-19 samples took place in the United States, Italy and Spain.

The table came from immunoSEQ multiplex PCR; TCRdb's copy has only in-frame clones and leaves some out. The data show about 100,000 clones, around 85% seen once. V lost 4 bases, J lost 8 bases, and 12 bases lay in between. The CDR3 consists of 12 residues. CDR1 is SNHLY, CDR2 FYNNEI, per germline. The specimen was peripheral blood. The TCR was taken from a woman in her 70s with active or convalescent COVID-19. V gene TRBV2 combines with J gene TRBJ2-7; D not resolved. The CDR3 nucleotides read TGTGCCAGCAGTGGAATAGAATTCCAGCAGTACTTC. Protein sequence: CASSGIEFQQYF.